Below, 4 T cell receptor beta chains from the same sample are listed, as sequenced in a study of early T cells in non-severe SARS-CoV-2 infection. TCRdb reprocessed the 5' RACE reads via MiXCR and lists one record per CDR3 protein. Of roughly 83,000 distinct CDR3 sequences in the sample, approximately 12% were seen once. Sequenced here: whole blood, sampled at baseline. Every receptor here comes from an adult who was a healthcare worker with PCR-confirmed SARS-CoV-2 infection or an uninfected control (not recorded which).

This clonotype came up a few times. The V and J genes are TRBV5-4 and TRBJ1-6; tentatively, D is TRBD1 (6 bases). In germline, CDR1 is SGHNT, CDR2 YYREEE (reference sequence). V was cut by 1 base and J by 5 bases, with 13 bases left in between. This CDR3 is built from 16 residues. DNA of the CDR3: TGTGCCAGCAGCTTGACCGGGGGCGGAGATAATTCACCCCTCCACTTT. Amino acids: CASSLTGGGDNSPLHF.

This clonotype has more than one count but fewer than ten. This chain uses TRBV7-9 with TRBJ2-2; TRBD1 aligns across 11 bases. V shed 2 bases, J shed 3 bases, and the junction held 5 bases outside the gene matches. Germline-derived CDR1 and CDR2 are SEHNR and FQNEAQ (reference sequence). This CDR3 spans 17 amino acids. CDR3 amino acids: CASSLIGQGAYTGELFF. The CDR3 nucleotides are TGTGCCAGCAGCTTAATTGGACAGGGGGCTTACACCGGGGAGCTGTTTTTT.

This clonotype showed up many times. V is TRBV2 and J is TRBJ1-4, with a tentative D call TRBD1 (6 bases). The CDR3 totals 15 residues. Trimming pared 1 base from V and 7 bases from J, leaving 13 bases between. Germline V gene sequence: CDR1 SNHLY, CDR2 FYNNEI. The CDR3 sequence: CASSEVRTGIEKLFF. CDR3 in DNA: TGTGCCAGCAGTGAAGTCCGAACAGGGATTGAAAAACTGTTTTTT.

This clonotype was observed a handful of times. The chain links TRBV10-1 to TRBJ2-5, with 10 bases that match TRBD2. Germline values: CDR1 WNHNN, CDR2 SYGVQD (reference sequence). With V trimmed by 6 bases and J by 4 bases, 8 bases remained unmatched. The CDR3 sequence is 15 residues long. This CDR3 is CASSEASGSLETQYF. The CDR3 nucleotides read TGCGCCAGCAGCGAGGCTAGCGGGAGTTTAGAGACCCAGTACTTC.